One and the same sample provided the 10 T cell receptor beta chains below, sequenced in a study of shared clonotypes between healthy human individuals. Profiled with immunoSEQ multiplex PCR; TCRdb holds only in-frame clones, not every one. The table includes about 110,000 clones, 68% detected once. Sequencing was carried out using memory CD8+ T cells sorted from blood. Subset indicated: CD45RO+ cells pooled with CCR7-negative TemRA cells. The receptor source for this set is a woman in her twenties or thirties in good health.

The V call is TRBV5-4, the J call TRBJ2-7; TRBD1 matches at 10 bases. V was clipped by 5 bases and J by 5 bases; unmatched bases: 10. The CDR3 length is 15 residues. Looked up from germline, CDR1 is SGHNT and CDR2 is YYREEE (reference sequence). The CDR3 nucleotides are TGTGCCAGCAGTGAAGCGGGGACAGGGGCCCACGAGCAGTACTTC. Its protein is CASSEAGTGAHEQYF.

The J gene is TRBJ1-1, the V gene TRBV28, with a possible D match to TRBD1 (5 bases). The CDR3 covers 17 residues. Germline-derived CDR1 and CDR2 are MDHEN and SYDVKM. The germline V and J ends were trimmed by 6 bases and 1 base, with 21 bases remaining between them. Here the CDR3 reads CASRGRVRERSNTEAFF. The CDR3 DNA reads TGTGCCAGCAGGGGGCGGGTCAGGGAAAGGTCGAACACTGAAGCTTTCTTT.

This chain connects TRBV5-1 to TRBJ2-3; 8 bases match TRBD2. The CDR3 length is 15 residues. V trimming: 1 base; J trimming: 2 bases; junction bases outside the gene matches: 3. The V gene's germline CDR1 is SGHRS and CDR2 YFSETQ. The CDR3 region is CASSLSGLATDTQYF. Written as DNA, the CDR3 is TGCGCCAGCAGCTTGTCCGGACTAGCCACAGATACGCAGTATTTT.

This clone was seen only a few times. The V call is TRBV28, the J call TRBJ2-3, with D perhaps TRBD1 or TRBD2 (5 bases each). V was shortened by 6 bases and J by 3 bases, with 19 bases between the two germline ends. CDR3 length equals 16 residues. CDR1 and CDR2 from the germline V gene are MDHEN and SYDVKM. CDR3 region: CASRRLRELRTDTQYF. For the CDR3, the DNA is TGTGCCAGCAGGCGACTCAGGGAGCTGAGAACAGATACGCAGTATTTT.

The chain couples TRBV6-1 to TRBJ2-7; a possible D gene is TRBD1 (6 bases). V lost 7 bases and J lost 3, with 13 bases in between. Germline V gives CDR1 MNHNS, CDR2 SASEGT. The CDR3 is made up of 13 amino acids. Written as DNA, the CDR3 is TGTGCCAGCATTACGGACAGAGGCTACGAGCAGTACTTC. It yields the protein CASITDRGYEQYF.

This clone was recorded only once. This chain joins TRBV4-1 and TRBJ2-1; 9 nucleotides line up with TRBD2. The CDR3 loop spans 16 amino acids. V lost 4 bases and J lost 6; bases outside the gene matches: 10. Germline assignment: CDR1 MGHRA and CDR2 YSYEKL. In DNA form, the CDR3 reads TGCGCCAGCAGCCCCCCGCTAGCGGGGACAATCAATGAGCAGTTCTTC. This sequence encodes CASSPPLAGTINEQFF.

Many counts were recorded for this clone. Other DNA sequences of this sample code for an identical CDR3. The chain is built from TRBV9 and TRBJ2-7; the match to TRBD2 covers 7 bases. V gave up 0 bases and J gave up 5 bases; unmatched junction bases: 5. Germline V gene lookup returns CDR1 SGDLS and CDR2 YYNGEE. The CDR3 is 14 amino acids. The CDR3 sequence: CASSVGGGSDEQYF. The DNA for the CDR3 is TGTGCCAGCAGCGTAGGTGGCGGGAGTGACGAGCAGTACTTC.

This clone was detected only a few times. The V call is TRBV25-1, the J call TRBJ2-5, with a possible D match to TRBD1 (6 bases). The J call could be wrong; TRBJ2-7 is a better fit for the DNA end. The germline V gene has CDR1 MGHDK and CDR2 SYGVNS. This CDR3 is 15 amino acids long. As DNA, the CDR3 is TGTGCCAGCAGTAGTGGACAGCTACCCCCCAACGAGCAGTACTTC. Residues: CASSSGQLPPNEQYF.

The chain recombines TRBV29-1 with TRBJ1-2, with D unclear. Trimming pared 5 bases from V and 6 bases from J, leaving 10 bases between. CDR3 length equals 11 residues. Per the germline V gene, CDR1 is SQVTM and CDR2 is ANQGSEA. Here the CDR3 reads CSVLGWNGYTF. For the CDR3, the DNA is TGCAGCGTTTTGGGGTGGAATGGCTACACCTTC.

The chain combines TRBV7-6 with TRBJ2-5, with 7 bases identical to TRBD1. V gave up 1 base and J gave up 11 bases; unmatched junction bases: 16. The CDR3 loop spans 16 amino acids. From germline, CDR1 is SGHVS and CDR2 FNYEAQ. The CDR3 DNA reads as TGTGCCAGCAGCTTAGAGGGGGACAGCGGCTCCTGGGAGCAGTACTTC. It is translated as CASSLEGDSGSWEQYF.